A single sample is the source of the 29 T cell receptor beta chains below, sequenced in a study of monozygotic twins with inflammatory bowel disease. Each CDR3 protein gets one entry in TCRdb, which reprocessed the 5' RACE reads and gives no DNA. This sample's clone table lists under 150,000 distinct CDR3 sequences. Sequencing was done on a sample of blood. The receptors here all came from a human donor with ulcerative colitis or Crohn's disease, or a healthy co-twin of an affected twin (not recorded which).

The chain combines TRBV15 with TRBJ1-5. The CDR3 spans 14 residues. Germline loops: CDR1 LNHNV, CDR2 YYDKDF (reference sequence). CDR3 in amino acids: CATSRGFSNQPQHF. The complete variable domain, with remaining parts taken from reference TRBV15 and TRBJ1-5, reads DAMVIQNPRYQVTQFGKPVTLSCSQTLNHNVMYWYQQKSSQAPKLLFHYYDKDFNNEADTPDNFQSRRPNTSFCFLDIRSPGLGDTAMYLCATSRGFSNQPQHFGDGTRLSIL.

The CDR3 loop reads CATMSSRLHNEQFF. The V gene is TRBV24-1, the J gene TRBJ2-1; without DNA, the TCRdb call of TRBD2 cannot be checked. From germline, CDR1 is KGHDR and CDR2 SFDVKD. CDR3 length: 14 amino acids.

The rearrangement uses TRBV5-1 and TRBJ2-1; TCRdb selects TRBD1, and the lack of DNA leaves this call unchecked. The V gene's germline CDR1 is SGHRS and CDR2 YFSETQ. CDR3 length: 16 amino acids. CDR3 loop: CASSLGPGPAAVEQFF.

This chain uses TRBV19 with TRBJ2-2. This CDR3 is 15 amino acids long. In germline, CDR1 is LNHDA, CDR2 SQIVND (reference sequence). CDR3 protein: CASSIWTTNTGELFF.

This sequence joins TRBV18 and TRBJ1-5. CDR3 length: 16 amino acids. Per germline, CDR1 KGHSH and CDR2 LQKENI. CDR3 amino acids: CASSPPGSANNQPQHF.

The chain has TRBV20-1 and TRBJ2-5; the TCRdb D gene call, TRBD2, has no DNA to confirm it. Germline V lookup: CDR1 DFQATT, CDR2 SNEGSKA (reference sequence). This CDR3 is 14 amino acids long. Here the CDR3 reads CSAGGLAGVRAQYF.

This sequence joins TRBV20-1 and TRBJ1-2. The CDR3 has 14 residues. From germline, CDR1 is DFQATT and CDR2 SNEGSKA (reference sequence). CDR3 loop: CSATPAGWVYGYTF.

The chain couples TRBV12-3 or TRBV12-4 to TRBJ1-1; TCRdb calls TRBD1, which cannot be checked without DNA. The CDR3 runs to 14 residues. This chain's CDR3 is CASSSHAGEPEAFF.

This CDR3 reads CSVDSGTGLGLNIQYF. The chain uses TRBV29-1 and TRBJ2-4; the D call of TRBD1 rests on TCRdb alone, since no DNA is present to check it. CDR1 is SQVTM and CDR2 is ANQGSEA in the germline V gene. CDR3 length: 16 amino acids.

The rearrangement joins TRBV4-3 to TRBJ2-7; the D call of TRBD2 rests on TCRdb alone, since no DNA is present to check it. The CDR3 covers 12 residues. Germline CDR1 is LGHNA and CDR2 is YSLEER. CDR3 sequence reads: CASSQKGAGQYF.

CDR3 loop: CASSLGGSGYQPQHF. The chain combines TRBV7-9 with TRBJ1-5. The germline V gene encodes CDR1 SEHNR and CDR2 FQNEAQ (reference sequence). There are 15 residues in the CDR3.

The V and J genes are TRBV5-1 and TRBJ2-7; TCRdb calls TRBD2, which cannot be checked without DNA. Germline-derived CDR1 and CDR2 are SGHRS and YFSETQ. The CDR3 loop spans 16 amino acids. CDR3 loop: CASSSAASGGSYEQYF.

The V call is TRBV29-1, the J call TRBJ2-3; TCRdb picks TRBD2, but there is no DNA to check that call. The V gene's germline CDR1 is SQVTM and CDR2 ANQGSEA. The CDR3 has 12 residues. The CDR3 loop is CSGRLASDTQYF.

This CDR3 reads CSSSFTGNTEAFF. V gene TRBV5-1 combines with J gene TRBJ1-1; lacking DNA, the TRBD1 call made by TCRdb goes unchecked. This CDR3 is 13 amino acids long. CDR1 SGHRS and CDR2 YFSETQ come from the germline V gene.

CDR3 sequence reads: CASSAGTGLIGYEQYF. The rearrangement uses TRBV12-3 or TRBV12-4 and TRBJ2-7; TCRdb lists TRBD1, though no DNA is available to test this call. This CDR3 has 16 amino acids.

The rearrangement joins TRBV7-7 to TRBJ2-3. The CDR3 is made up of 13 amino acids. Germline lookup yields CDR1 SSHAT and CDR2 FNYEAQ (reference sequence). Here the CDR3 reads CASSLEVTDTQYF.

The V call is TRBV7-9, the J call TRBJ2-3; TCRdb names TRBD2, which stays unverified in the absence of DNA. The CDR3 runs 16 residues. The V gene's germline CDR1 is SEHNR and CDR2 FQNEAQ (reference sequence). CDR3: CASSFRAGETTDTQYF.

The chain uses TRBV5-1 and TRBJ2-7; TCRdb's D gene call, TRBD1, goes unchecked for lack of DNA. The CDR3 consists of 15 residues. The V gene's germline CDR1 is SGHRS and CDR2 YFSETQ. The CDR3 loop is CASSSEQGKGIEQYF. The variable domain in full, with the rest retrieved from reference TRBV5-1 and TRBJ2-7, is KAGVTQTPRYLIKTRGQQVTLSCSPISGHRSVSWYQQTPGQGLQFLFEYFSETQRNKGNFPGRFSGRQFSNSRSEMNVSTLELGDSALYLCASSSEQGKGIEQYFGPGTRLTVT.

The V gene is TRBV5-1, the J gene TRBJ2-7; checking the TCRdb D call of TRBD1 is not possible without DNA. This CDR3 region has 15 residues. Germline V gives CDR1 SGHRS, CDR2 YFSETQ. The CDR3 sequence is CASSLLGGSSYEQYF.

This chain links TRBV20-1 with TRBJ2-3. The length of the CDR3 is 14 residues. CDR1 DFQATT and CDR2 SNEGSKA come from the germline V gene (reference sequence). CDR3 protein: CSARFLASTDTQYF.

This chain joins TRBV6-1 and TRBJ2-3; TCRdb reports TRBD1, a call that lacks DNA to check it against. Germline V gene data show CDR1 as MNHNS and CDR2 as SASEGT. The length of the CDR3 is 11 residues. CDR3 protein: CASSGEDTQYF.

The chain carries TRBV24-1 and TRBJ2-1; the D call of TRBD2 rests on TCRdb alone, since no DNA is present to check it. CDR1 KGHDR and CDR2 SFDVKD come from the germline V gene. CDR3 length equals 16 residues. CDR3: CATSDPQTGRAYEQFF.

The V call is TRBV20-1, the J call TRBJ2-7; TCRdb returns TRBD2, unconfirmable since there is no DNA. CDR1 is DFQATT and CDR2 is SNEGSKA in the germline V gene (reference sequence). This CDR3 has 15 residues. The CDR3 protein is CSARGTSGGSYEQYF.

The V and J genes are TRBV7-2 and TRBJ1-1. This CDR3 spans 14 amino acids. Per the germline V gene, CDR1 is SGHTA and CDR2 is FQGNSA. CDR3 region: CASSMRAKNTEAFF.

The CDR3 sequence: CSARDLSGPTDTQYF. The gene calls are TRBV20-1 and TRBJ2-3; TCRdb returns TRBD2, unconfirmable since there is no DNA. Germline loops: CDR1 DFQATT, CDR2 SNEGSKA (reference sequence). The length of the CDR3 is 15 residues.

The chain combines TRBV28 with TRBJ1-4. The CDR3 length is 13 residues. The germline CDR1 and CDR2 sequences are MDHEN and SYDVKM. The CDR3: CASRVSLREKLFF.

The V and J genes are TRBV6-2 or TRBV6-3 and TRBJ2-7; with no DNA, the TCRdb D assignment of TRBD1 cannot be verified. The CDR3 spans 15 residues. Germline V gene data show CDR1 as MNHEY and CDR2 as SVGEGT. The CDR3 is CASSYPGTVTYEQYF.

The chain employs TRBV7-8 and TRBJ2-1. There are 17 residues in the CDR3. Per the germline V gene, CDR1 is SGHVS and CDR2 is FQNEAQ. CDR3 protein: CASSSGVVLQTYNEQFF.

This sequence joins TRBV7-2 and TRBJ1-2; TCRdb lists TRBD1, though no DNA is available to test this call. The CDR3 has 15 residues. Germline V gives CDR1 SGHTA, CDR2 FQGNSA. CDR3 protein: CASSLLGTEYYGYTF.